A selection of T cell receptor beta chains follows, all from one sample in a study of blood T cell repertoires in COVID-19. Produced via immunoSEQ multiplex PCR; TCRdb's table is partial and in-frame only. Of 200,000 to 250,000 clones in the sample, about nine tenths are singletons; the top ten hold about 4%. The specimen sequenced was PBMCs or T cells enriched from blood (not recorded which). The receptor set was obtained from a woman in her thirties or forties with acute COVID-19. Both conserved end residues are part of each CDR3. D genes are given only for firm matches. Clone sizes are given selectively: once, few, many, or a class where the clone is expanded.

abundance: NA
d_gene: NA
v_gene: TRBV30
len: 13
j_gene: TRBJ1-1
CDR3nt: TGTGCCTGGGGTGAAGGGGGAAGAACTGAAGCTTTCTTT
CDR3aa: CAWGEGGRTEAFF

abundance: NA
d_gene: NA
v_gene: TRBV5-1
len: 15
j_gene: TRBJ2-5
CDR3nt: TGCGCCAGCAGATTGTACACAGACCTCCAAGAGACCCAGTACTTC
CDR3aa: CASRLYTDLQETQYF

abundance: few
d_gene: TRBD1
v_gene: TRBV10-3
len: 15
j_gene: TRBJ1-4
CDR3nt: TGTGCCATCAGCGCCTCCGGGACAGCAAATGAAAAACTGTTTTTT
CDR3aa: CAISASGTANEKLFF

abundance: NA
d_gene: TRBD1
v_gene: TRBV3-1/TRBV3-2
len: 16
j_gene: TRBJ1-6
CDR3nt: TGTGCCAGCAGCCCGATTACAGGGGGCTCGGATTCACCCCTCCACTTT
CDR3aa: CASSPITGGSDSPLHF

abundance: NA
d_gene: NA
v_gene: TRBV20-1
len: 15
j_gene: TRBJ2-2
CDR3nt: TGCAGTGCTAGTCTGACAGCAGCCAACACCGGGGAGCTGTTTTTT
CDR3aa: CSASLTAANTGELFF

abundance: NA
d_gene: NA
v_gene: TRBV19
len: 15
j_gene: TRBJ1-5
CDR3nt: TGTGCCAGTAGTATAGCCCAGGGGAGCAATCAGCCCCAGCATTTT
CDR3aa: CASSIAQGSNQPQHF

abundance: NA
d_gene: NA
v_gene: TRBV7-2
len: 13
j_gene: TRBJ1-2
CDR3nt: TGTGCCAGCAGCTTAGGAGAGAACTATGGCTACACCTTC
CDR3aa: CASSLGENYGYTF

abundance: NA
d_gene: NA
v_gene: TRBV6-5
len: 14
j_gene: TRBJ1-2
CDR3nt: TGTGCCAGCAGTTACTCTAGAAGCGGTTATGGCTACACCTTC
CDR3aa: CASSYSRSGYGYTF

abundance: once
d_gene: NA
v_gene: TRBV7-2
len: 15
j_gene: TRBJ1-6
CDR3nt: TGTGCCAGCAGCTTAGCTCCGAGGAGTAATTCACCCCTCCACTTT
CDR3aa: CASSLAPRSNSPLHF

abundance: NA
d_gene: NA
v_gene: TRBV27
len: 14
j_gene: TRBJ1-5
CDR3nt: TGTGCCAGCAGTCCCCCGGGGAGCGGTCAGCCCCAGCATTTT
CDR3aa: CASSPPGSGQPQHF

abundance: NA
d_gene: NA
v_gene: TRBV30
len: 18
j_gene: TRBJ2-6
CDR3nt: TGTGCCTGGAGTCATGGCAGGGCCTTGGGGTCTGGGGCCAACGTCCTGACTTTC
CDR3aa: CAWSHGRALGSGANVLTF

abundance: NA
d_gene: TRBD1
v_gene: TRBV6-5
len: 16
j_gene: TRBJ1-1
CDR3nt: TGTGCCAGCAGTTCCCAAGGGACAGGGGGTTGGGTTGAAGCTTTCTTT
CDR3aa: CASSSQGTGGWVEAFF

abundance: NA
d_gene: TRBD2
v_gene: TRBV30
len: 17
j_gene: TRBJ2-1
CDR3nt: TGTGCCTGGAGTGGAGTCGGACTAGCGGGTCCCTACAATGAGCAGTTCTTC
CDR3aa: CAWSGVGLAGPYNEQFF

abundance: once
d_gene: TRBD1
v_gene: TRBV5-4
len: 12
j_gene: TRBJ1-1
CDR3nt: TGTGCCAGCGTGCGACAGGGGGAAGAAGCTTTCTTT
CDR3aa: CASVRQGEEAFF

abundance: NA
d_gene: TRBD1
v_gene: TRBV19
len: 14
j_gene: TRBJ1-2
CDR3nt: TGTGCCAGTAGGGGGACAGCGACTAACTATGGCTACACCTTC
CDR3aa: CASRGTATNYGYTF

abundance: NA
d_gene: TRBD1
v_gene: TRBV7-2
len: 14
j_gene: TRBJ1-1
CDR3nt: TGTGCCAGCAGCTATCCCGGGACAGGAGTCGAAGCTTTCTTT
CDR3aa: CASSYPGTGVEAFF

abundance: NA
d_gene: NA
v_gene: TRBV3-1/TRBV3-2
len: 13
j_gene: TRBJ1-1
CDR3nt: TGTGCCAGCAGCCGCACAGGGAACACTGAAGCTTTCTTT
CDR3aa: CASSRTGNTEAFF

abundance: NA
d_gene: NA
v_gene: TRBV13
len: 12
j_gene: TRBJ1-1
CDR3nt: TGTGCCAGCAGCTTAGATGAGGGTGAAGCTTTCTTT
CDR3aa: CASSLDEGEAFF

abundance: NA
d_gene: NA
v_gene: TRBV19
len: 13
j_gene: TRBJ1-6
CDR3nt: TGTGCCAGTAGCACCACGGTCCCTTCACCCCTCCACTTT
CDR3aa: CASSTTVPSPLHF

abundance: NA
d_gene: TRBD1
v_gene: TRBV6-5
len: 13
j_gene: TRBJ1-2
CDR3nt: TGTGCCAGCAGCCCGGGACAGGACTATGGCTACACCTTC
CDR3aa: CASSPGQDYGYTF

abundance: NA
d_gene: TRBD2
v_gene: TRBV4-3
len: 15
j_gene: TRBJ2-3
CDR3nt: TGCGCCAGCAGCCAAGATACTAGCGGGGCAGATACGCAGTATTTT
CDR3aa: CASSQDTSGADTQYF

abundance: NA
d_gene: NA
v_gene: TRBV27
len: 13
j_gene: TRBJ1-1
CDR3nt: TGTGCCAGCAGTTTAAGTACGCTAACTGAAGCTTTCTTT
CDR3aa: CASSLSTLTEAFF

abundance: NA
d_gene: TRBD2
v_gene: TRBV6-1
len: 17
j_gene: TRBJ2-3
CDR3nt: TGTGCCAGCAGTGATTACCGATTAGCGGGGACTACAGATACGCAGTATTTT
CDR3aa: CASSDYRLAGTTDTQYF

abundance: NA
d_gene: NA
v_gene: TRBV5-1
len: 15
j_gene: TRBJ1-1
CDR3nt: TGCGCCAGCAGCTTGGCCGCCCGGTGGTTCACTGAAGCTTTCTTT
CDR3aa: CASSLAARWFTEAFF

abundance: few
d_gene: TRBD1
v_gene: TRBV7-3
len: 13
j_gene: TRBJ2-1
CDR3nt: TGTGCCAGCAGCTACGACAGGGCCAATGAGCAGTTCTTC
CDR3aa: CASSYDRANEQFF

abundance: NA
d_gene: NA
v_gene: TRBV19
len: 17
j_gene: TRBJ2-2
CDR3nt: TGTGCCAGTAGTATAAGGACCGGACTACTGAACACCGGGGAGCTGTTTTTT
CDR3aa: CASSIRTGLLNTGELFF

abundance: NA
d_gene: NA
v_gene: TRBV4-3
len: 13
j_gene: TRBJ1-2
CDR3nt: TGCGCCAGCAGCCATGGTACTTCACCCGGCTACACCTTC
CDR3aa: CASSHGTSPGYTF

abundance: NA
d_gene: TRBD2
v_gene: TRBV9
len: 15
j_gene: TRBJ2-1
CDR3nt: TGTGCCAGCAGCGCCAGCGGGGGGGCCGGCAATGAGCAGTTCTTC
CDR3aa: CASSASGGAGNEQFF

abundance: NA
d_gene: TRBD1
v_gene: TRBV7-9
len: 16
j_gene: TRBJ2-2
CDR3nt: TGTGCCAGCAGCCAAAGACAGGGGCGGAACACCGGGGAGCTGTTTTTT
CDR3aa: CASSQRQGRNTGELFF

abundance: few
d_gene: NA
v_gene: TRBV5-1
len: 18
j_gene: TRBJ2-1
CDR3nt: TGCGCCAGCAGCTTGGGGGCTCCTCTAACTCACCAGGGGAATGAGCAGTTCTTC
CDR3aa: CASSLGAPLTHQGNEQFF

abundance: few
d_gene: NA
v_gene: TRBV2
len: 15
j_gene: TRBJ1-1
CDR3nt: TGTGCCAGCAGTGAGAGACTGCTTATGAACACTGAAGCTTTCTTT
CDR3aa: CASSERLLMNTEAFF

abundance: NA
d_gene: TRBD1
v_gene: TRBV6-5
len: 13
j_gene: TRBJ2-7
CDR3nt: TGTGCCAGCAGCCGGGACAGAGATTTGGAGCAGTACTTC
CDR3aa: CASSRDRDLEQYF

abundance: once
d_gene: NA
v_gene: TRBV27
len: 17
j_gene: TRBJ1-1
CDR3nt: TGTGCCAGCAGTTTCGGTACGACAGGCGTTATGAACACTGAAGCTTTCTTT
CDR3aa: CASSFGTTGVMNTEAFF

abundance: NA
d_gene: NA
v_gene: TRBV12-5
len: 15
j_gene: TRBJ1-2
CDR3nt: TGTGCTAGTGGTTTGGGGAGGGTACAGTCCTTTGGCTACACCTTC
CDR3aa: CASGLGRVQSFGYTF

abundance: NA
d_gene: NA
v_gene: TRBV7-2
len: 15
j_gene: TRBJ1-1
CDR3nt: TGTGCCAGCAGCTTAGATCAGGGGATGAACACTGAAGCTTTCTTT
CDR3aa: CASSLDQGMNTEAFF

abundance: NA
d_gene: NA
v_gene: TRBV6-2/TRBV6-3
len: 15
j_gene: TRBJ1-3
CDR3nt: TGTGCCAGCAGCGACTACAGGGATCCAAGAAACACCATATATTTT
CDR3aa: CASSDYRDPRNTIYF

abundance: NA
d_gene: NA
v_gene: TRBV10-2
len: 15
j_gene: TRBJ1-2
CDR3nt: TGCGCCAGCAGTGACGTAAAGGGAGCTAACTATGGCTACACCTTC
CDR3aa: CASSDVKGANYGYTF